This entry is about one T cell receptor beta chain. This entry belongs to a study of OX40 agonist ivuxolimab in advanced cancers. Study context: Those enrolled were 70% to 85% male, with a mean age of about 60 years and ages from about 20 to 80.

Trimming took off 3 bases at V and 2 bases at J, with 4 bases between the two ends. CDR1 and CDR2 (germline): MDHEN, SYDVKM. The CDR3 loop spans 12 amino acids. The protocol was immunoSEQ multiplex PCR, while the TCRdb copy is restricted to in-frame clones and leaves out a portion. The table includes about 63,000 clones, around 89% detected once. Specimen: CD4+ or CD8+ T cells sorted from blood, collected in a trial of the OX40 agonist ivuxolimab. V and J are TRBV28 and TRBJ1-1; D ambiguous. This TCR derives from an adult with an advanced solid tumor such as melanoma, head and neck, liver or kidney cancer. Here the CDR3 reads CASSFSNTEAFF. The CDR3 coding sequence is TGTGCCAGCAGTTTTAGCAACACTGAAGCTTTCTTT.